The present entry profiles one TCR beta chain with its context. As yet, its antigen is unknown. A second PCR, run for roughly 7 to 11 cycles, used a sample-barcoded 5' primer plus a J-beta primer mix. TCRdb fed the 5' RACE reads into MiXCR, producing one record per CDR3 protein. The repertoire consists of over 450,000 distinct CDR3 sequences, with nearly 25% occurring once and the leading ten covering 7.5% to 9%. V gave up 2 bases and J gave up 6 bases, with 22 bases separating them. Germline CDR1 reads MNHEY; CDR2 reads SMNVEV (reference sequence). CDR3 length equals 17 residues. The authors extracted at least 5 micrograms of total RNA per sample. This sample is part of a study of blood T cells in healthy people across ages. Whole-study results and caveats: The recorded TCR beta diversity per million T cells decreased in a roughly linear manner with age. For the donors, CMV status was unknown and possibly confounded expanded clonotype changes.

The sample also formed part of further work on T cells of mothers and their children. This second study says: The donor cohort consisted of three healthy Caucasian mothers and their six children.

This receptor was identified in a boy younger than 18 in good health. Material for sequencing was blood. The chain combines TRBV27 with TRBJ1-2, with D perhaps matching TRBD1 (5 bases). The CDR3, as DNA: TGTGCCAGCAGTTTAAATTGGCGATGGCGGGGCTGGGATGGCTACACCTTC. Translating gives CASSLNWRWRGWDGYTF.